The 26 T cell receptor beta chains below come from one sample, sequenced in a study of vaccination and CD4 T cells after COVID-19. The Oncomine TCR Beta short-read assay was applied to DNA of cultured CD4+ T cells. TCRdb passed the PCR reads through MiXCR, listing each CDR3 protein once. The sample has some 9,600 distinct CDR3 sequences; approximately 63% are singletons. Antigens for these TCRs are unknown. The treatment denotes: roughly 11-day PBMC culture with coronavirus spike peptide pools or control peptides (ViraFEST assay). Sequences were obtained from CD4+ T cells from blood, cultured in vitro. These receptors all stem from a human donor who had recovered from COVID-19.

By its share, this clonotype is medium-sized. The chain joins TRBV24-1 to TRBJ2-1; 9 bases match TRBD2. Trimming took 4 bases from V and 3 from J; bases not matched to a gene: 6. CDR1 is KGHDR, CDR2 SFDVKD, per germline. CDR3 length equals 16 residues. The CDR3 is CATSDPSGNDYNEQFF. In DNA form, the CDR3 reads TGTGCCACCAGTGACCCTAGCGGGAATGACTACAATGAGCAGTTCTTC.

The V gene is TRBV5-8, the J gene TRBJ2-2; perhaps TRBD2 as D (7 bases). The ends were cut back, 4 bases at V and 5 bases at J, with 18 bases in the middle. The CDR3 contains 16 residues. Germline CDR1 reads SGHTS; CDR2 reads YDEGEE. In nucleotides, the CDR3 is TGTGCCAGCAGCAGGGGGGGAACCTGGCGGACCGGGGAGCTGTTTTTT. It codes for CASSRGGTWRTGELFF.

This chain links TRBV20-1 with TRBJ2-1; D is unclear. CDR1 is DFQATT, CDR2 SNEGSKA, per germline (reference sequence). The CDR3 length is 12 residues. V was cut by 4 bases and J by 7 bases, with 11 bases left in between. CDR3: CSAIQIQNEQFF. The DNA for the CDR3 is TGCAGTGCTATCCAGATCCAAAATGAGCAGTTCTTC.

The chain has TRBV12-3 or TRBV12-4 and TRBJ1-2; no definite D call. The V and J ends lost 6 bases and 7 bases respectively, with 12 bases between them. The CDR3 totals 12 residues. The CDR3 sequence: CASRRQRGGYTF. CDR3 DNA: TGTGCCAGCAGGAGACAACGCGGTGGCTACACCTTC.

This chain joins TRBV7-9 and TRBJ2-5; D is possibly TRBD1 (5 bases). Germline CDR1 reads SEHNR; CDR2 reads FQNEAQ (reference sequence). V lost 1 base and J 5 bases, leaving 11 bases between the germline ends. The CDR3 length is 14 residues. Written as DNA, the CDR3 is TGTGCCAGCAGCTTAGTGTCCAGGGTTGAGACCCAGTACTTC. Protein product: CASSLVSRVETQYF.

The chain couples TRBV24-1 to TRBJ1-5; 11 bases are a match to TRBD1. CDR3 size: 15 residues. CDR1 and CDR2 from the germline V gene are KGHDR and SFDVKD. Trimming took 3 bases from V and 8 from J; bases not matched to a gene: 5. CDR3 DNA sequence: TGTGCCACCAGTGATCCCAGGACAGGGGGCGAGCCCCAGCATTTT. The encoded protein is CATSDPRTGGEPQHF.

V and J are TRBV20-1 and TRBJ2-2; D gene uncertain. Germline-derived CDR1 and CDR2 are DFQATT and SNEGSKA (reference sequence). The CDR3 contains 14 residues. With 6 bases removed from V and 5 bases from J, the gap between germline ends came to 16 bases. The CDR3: CSAQNGFRTGELFF. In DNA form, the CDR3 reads TGCAGTGCCCAAAATGGGTTTAGGACCGGGGAGCTGTTTTTT.

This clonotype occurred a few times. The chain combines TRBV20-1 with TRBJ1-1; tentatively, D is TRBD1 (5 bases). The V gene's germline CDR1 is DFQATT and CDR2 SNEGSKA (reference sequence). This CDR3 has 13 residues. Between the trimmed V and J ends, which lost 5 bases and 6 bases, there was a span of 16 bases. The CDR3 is CSALRGGYAEAFF. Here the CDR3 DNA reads TGCAGTGCTCTACGGGGGGGTTACGCTGAAGCTTTCTTT.

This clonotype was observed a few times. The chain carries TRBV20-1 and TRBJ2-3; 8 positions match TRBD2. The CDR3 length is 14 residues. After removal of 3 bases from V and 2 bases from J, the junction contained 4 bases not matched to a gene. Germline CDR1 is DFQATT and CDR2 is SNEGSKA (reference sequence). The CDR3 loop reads CSASRGGNTDTQYF. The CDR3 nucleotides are TGCAGTGCTAGTCGGGGGGGAAACACAGATACGCAGTATTTT.

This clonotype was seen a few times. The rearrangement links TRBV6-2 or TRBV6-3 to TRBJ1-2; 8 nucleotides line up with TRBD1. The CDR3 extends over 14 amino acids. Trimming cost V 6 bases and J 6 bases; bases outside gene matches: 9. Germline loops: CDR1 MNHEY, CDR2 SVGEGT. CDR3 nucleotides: TGTGCCAGCAGGACACACAGGGGGAAAGATGGCTACACCTTC. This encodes CASRTHRGKDGYTF.

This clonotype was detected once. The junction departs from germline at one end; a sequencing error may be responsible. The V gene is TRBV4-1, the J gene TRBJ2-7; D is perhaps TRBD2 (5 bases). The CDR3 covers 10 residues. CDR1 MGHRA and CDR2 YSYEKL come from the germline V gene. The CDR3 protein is CASSQAGKVF. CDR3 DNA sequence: TGCGCCAGCAGCCAAGCCGGGAAGGTTTTC.

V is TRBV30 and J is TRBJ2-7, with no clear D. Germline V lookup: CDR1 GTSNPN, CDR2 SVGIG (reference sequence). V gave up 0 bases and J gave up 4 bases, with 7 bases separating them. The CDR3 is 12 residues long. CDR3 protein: CAWSVLSYEQYF. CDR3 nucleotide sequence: TGTGCCTGGAGTGTACTCAGTTACGAGCAGTACTTC.

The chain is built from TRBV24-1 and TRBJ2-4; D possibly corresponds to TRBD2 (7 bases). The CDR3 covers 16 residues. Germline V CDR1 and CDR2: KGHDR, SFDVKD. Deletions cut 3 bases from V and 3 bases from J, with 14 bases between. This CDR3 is CATSDGGGRGKNIQYF. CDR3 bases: TGTGCCACCAGTGATGGGGGGGGGCGAGGCAAAAACATTCAGTACTTC.

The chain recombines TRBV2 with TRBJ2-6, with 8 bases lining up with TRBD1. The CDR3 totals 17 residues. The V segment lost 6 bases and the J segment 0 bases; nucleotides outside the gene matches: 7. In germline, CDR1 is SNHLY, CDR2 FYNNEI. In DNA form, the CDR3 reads TGTGCCAGCAGAAGGGACAGGACTCTCTCTGGGGCCAACGTCCTGACTTTC. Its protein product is CASRRDRTLSGANVLTF.

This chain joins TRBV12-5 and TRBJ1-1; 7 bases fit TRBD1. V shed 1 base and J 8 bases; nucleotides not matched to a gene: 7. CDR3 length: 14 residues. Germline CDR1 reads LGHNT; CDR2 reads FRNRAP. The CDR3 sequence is CASGLAKQGLEAFF. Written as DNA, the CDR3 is TGTGCTAGTGGTTTGGCTAAACAGGGGTTAGAAGCTTTCTTT.

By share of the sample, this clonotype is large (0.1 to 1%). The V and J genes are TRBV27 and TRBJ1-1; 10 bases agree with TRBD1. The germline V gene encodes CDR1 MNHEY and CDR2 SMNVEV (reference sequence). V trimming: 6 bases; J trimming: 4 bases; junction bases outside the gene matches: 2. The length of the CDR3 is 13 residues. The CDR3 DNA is TGTGCCAGCAGACGGACAGGGGGCACTGAAGCTTTCTTT. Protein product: CASRRTGGTEAFF.

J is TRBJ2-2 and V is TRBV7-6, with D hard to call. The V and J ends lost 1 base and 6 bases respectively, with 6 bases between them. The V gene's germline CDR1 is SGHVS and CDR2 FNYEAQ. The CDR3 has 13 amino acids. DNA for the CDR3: TGTGCCAGCAGCTTAGACCCGGCCGGGGAGCTGTTTTTT. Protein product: CASSLDPAGELFF. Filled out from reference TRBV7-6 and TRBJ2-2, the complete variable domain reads GAGVSQSPRYKVTKRGQDVALRCDPISGHVSLYWYRQALGQGPEFLTYFNYEAQQDKSGLPNDRFSAERPEGSISTLTIQRTEQRDSAMYRCASSLDPAGELFFGEGSRLTVL.

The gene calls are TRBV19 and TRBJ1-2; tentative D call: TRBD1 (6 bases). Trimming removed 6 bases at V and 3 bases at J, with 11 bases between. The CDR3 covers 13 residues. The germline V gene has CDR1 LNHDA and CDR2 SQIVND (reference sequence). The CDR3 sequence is CASSREGDYGYTF. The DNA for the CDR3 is TGTGCCAGTAGCCGGGAGGGGGACTATGGCTACACCTTC.

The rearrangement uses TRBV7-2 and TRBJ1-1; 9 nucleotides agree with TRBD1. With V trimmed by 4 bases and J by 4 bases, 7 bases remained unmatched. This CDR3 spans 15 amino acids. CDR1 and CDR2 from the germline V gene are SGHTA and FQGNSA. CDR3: CASSSGTGMVTEAFF. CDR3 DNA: TGTGCCAGCAGCTCCGGGACAGGGATGGTCACTGAAGCTTTCTTT. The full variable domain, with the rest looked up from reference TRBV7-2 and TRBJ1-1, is GAGVSQSPSNKVTEKGKDVELRCDPISGHTALYWYRQSLGQGLEFLIYFQGNSAPDKSGLPSDRFSAERTGGSVSTLTIQRTQQEDSAVYLCASSSGTGMVTEAFFGQGTRLTVV.

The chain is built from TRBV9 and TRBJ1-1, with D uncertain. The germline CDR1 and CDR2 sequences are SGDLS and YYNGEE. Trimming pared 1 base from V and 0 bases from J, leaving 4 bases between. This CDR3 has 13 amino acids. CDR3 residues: CASSVKMNTEAFF. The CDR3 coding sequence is TGTGCCAGCAGCGTAAAGATGAACACTGAAGCTTTCTTT.

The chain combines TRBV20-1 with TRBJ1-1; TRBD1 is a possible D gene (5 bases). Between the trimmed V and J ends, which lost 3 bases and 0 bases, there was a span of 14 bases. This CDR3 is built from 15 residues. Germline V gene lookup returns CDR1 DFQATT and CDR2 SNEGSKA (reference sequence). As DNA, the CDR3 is TGCAGTGCTAGCATGGGGGAACTCATGAACACTGAAGCTTTCTTT. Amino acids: CSASMGELMNTEAFF.

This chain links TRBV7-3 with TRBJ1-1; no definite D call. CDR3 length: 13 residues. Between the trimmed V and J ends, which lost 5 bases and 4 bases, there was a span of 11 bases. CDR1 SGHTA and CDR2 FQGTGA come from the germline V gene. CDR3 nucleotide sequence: TGTGCCAGCAGCACCCAAGCCGGCACTGAAGCTTTCTTT. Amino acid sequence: CASSTQAGTEAFF.

The CDR3 loop is CASSQETAGGGYTF. CDR3 sequence (DNA): TGCGCCAGCAGCCAAGAAACCGCTGGGGGAGGCTACACCTTC. The genes are TRBV4-1 and TRBJ1-2; D possibly corresponds to TRBD1 (5 bases). Per the germline V gene, CDR1 is MGHRA and CDR2 is YSYEKL. This CDR3 is built from 14 residues. Trimming shortened V by 0 bases and J by 8 bases, and 13 bases separated the two germline ends.

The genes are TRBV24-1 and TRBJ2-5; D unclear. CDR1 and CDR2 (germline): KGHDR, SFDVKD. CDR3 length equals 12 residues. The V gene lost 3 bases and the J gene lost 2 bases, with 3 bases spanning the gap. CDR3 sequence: CATSDGQETQYF. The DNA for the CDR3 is TGTGCCACCAGTGATGGGCAAGAGACCCAGTACTTC.

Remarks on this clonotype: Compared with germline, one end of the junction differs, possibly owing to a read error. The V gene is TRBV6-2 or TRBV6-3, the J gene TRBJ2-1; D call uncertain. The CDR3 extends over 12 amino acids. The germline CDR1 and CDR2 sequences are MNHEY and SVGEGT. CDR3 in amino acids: CASSLDRTSTNF. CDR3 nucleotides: TGTGCCAGCAGCCTGGACCGGACCTCAACCAACTTC.

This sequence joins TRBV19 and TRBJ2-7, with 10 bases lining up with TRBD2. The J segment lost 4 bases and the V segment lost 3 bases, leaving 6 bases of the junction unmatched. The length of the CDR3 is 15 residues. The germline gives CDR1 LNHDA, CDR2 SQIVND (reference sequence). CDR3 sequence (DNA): TGTGCCAGTAGTATGGGCGATAGCGGGAGGTACGAGCAGTACTTC. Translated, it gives CASSMGDSGRYEQYF.